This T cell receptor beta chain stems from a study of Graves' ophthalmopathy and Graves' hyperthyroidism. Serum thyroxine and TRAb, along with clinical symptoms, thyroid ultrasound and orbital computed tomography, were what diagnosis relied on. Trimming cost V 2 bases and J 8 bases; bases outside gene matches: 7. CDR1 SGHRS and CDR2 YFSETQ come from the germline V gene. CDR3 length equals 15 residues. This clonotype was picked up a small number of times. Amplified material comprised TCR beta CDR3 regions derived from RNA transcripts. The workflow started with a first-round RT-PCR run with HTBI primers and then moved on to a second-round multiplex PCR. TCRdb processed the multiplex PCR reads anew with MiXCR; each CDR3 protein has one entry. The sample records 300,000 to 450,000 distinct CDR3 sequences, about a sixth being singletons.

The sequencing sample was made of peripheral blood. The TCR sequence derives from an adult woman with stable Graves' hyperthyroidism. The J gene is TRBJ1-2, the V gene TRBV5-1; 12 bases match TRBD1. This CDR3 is CASSFGTGGSLGYTF. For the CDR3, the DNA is TGCGCCAGCAGCTTTGGGACAGGGGGCTCGTTGGGCTACACCTTC.